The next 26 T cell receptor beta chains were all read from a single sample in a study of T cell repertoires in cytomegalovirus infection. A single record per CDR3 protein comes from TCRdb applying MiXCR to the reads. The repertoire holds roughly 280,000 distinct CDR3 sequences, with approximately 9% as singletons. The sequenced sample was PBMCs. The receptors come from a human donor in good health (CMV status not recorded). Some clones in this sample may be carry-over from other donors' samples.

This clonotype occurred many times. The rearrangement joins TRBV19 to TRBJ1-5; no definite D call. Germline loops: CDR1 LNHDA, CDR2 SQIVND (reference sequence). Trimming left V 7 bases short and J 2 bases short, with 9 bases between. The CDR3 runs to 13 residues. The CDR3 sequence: CASNLLGNQPQHF. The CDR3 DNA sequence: TGTGCCAGTAACCTACTGGGCAATCAGCCCCAGCATTTT.

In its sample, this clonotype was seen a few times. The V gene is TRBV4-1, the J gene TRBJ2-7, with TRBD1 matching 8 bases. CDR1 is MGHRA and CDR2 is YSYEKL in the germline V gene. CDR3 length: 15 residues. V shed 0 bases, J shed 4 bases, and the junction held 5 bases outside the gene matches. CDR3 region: CASSQDPGGRYEQYF. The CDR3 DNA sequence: TGCGCCAGCAGCCAAGATCCAGGGGGCAGGTACGAGCAGTACTTC.

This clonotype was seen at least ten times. This CDR3 is CASSLGQREGKVYYNEQFF. The CDR3, as DNA: TGTGCCAGCAGCTTAGGCCAGCGGGAGGGTAAAGTATATTACAATGAGCAGTTCTTC. The genes are TRBV7-2 and TRBJ2-1; TRBD2 matches 10 bases. Germline V CDR1 and CDR2: SGHTA, FQGNSA. Trimming cost V 1 base and J 4 bases; bases outside gene matches: 13. The CDR3 is made up of 19 amino acids.

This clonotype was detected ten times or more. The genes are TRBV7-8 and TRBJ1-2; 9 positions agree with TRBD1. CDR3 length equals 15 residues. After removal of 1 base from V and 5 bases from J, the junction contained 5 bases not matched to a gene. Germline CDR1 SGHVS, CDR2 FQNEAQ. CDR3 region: CASSLVQGAGYGYTF. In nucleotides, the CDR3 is TGTGCCAGCAGCTTAGTACAGGGGGCTGGGTATGGCTACACCTTC.

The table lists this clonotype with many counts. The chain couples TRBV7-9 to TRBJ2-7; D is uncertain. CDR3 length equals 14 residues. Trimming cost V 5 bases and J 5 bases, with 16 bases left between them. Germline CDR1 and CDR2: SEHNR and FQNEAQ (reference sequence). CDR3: CASSPLGSTNEQYF. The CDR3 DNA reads TGTGCCAGCAGCCCCCTAGGGTCCACTAACGAGCAGTACTTC. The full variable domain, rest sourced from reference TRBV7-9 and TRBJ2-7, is DTGVSQNPRHKITKRGQNVTFRCDPISEHNRLYWYRQTLGQGPEFLTYFQNEAQLEKSRLLSDRFSAERPKGSFSTLEIQRTEQGDSAMYLCASSPLGSTNEQYFGPGTRLTVT.

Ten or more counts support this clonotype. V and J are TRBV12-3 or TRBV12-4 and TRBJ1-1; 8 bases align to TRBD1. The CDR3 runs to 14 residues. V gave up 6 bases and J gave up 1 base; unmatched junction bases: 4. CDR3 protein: CASSLRGQNTEAFF. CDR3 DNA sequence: TGTGCCAGCAGCCTCAGGGGGCAGAACACTGAAGCTTTCTTT.

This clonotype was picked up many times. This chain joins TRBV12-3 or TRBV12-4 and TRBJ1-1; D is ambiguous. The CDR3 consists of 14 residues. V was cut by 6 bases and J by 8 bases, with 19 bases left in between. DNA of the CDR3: TGTGCCAGCAGCCCAACTCGCTTGGTGGCAGAAGCTTTCTTT. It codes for CASSPTRLVAEAFF.

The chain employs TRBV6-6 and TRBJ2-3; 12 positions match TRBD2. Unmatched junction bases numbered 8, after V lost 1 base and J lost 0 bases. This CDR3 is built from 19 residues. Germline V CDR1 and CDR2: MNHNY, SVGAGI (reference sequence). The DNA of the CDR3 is TGTGCCAGCAGTTACTTCCCTAGCGGGAGGGTCTCTAGCACAGATACGCAGTATTTT. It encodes CASSYFPSGRVSSTDTQYF.

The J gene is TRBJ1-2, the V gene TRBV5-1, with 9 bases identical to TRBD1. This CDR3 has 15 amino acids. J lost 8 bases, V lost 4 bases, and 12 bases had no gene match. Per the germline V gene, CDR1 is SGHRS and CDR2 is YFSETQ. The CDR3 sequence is CASSAAGTGQRGYTF. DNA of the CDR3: TGCGCCAGCAGCGCTGCCGGGACAGGGCAGAGGGGCTACACCTTC.

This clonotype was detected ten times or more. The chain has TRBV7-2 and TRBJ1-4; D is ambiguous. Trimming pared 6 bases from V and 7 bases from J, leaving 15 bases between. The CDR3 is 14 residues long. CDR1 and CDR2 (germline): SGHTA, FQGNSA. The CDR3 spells CASRKDGGGEKLFF. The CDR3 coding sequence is TGTGCCAGCAGGAAAGACGGCGGAGGTGAAAAACTGTTTTTT.

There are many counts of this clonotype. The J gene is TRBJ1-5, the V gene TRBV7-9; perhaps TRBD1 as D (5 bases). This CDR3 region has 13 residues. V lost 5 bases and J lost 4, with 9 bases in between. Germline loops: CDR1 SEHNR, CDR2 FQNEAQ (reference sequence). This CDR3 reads CASSPRQNQPQHF. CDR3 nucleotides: TGTGCCAGCAGCCCTAGACAGAATCAGCCCCAGCATTTT.

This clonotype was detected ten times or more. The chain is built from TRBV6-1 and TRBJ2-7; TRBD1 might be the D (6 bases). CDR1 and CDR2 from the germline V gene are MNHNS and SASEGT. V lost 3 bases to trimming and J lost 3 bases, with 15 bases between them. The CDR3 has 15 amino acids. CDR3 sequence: CASSDTGINLYEQYF. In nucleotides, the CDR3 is TGTGCCAGCAGTGACACAGGGATAAATCTCTACGAGCAGTACTTC.

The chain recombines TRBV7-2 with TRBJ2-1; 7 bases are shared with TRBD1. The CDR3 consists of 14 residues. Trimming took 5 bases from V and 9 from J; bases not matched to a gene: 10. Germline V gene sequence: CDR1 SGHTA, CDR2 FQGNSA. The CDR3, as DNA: TGTGCCAGCAGCCCGACGGGACAGAACGGTGAGCAGTTCTTC. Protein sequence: CASSPTGQNGEQFF.

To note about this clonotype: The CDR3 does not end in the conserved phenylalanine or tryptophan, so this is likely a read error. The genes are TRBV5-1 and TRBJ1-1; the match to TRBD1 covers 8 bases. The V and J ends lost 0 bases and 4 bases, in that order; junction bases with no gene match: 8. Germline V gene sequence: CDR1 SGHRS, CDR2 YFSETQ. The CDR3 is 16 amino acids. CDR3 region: CASSLAQGAGGTEAFL. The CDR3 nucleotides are TGCGCCAGCAGCTTGGCTCAGGGGGCGGGTGGCACTGAAGCTTTCCTT.

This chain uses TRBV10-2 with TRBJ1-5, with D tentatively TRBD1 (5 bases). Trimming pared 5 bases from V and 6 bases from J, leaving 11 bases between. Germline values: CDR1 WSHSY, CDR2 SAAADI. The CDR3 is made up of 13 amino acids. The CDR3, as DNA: TGCGCCAGCAGTTCCCTGGGGGGTCAGCCCCAGCATTTT. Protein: CASSSLGGQPQHF.

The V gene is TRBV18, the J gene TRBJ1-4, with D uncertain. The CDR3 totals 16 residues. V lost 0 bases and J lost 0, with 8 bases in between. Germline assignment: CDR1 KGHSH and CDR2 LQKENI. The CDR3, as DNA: TGTGCCAGCTCACCACCGGGATCGGCAACTAATGAAAAACTGTTTTTT. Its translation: CASSPPGSATNEKLFF. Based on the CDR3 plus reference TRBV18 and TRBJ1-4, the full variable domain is NAGVMQNPRHLVRRRGQEARLRCSPMKGHSHVYWYRQLPEEGLKFMVYLQKENIIDESGMPKERFSAEFPKEGPSILRIQQVVRGDSAAYFCASSPPGSATNEKLFFGSGTQLSVL.

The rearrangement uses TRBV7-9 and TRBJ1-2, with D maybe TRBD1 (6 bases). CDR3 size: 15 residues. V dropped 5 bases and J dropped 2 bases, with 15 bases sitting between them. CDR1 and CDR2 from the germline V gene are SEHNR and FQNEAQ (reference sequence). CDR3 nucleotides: TGTGCCAGCAGCCTTGGCAACACAGGGAACTATGGCTACACCTTC. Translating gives CASSLGNTGNYGYTF.

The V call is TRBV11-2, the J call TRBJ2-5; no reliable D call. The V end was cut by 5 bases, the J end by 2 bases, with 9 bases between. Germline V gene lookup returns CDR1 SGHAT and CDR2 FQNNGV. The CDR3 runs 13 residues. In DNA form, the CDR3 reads TGTGCCAGCAGCCCGGGTGTTCAAGAGACCCAGTACTTC. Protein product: CASSPGVQETQYF.

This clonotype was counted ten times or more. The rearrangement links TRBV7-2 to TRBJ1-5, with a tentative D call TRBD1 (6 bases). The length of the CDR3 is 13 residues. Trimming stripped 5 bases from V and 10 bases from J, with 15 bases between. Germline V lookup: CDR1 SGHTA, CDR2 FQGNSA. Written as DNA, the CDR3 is TGTGCCAGCAGCCCAGGGACACGACAACCCCAGCATTTT. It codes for CASSPGTRQPQHF.

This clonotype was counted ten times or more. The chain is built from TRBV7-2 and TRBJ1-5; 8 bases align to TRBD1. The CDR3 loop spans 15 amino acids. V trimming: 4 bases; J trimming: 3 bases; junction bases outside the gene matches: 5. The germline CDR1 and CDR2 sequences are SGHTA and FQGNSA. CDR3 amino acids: CASSSWGQVNQPQHF. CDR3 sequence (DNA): TGTGCCAGCAGCTCATGGGGACAGGTCAATCAGCCCCAGCATTTT.

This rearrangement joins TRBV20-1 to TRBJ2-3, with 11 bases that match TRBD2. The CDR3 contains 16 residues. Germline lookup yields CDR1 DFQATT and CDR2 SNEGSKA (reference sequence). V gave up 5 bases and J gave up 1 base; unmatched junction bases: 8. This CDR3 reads CSAGHTSGGRTDTQYF. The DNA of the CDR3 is TGCAGTGCTGGACACACTAGCGGGGGCCGCACAGATACGCAGTATTTT.

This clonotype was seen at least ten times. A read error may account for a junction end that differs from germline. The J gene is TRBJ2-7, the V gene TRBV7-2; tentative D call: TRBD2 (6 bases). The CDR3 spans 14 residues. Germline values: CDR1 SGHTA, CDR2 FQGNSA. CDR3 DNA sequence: TGTGCCAGCAGCTTGATCACTAGCTCCGACGAGCAGTACTTC. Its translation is CASSLITSSDEQYF.

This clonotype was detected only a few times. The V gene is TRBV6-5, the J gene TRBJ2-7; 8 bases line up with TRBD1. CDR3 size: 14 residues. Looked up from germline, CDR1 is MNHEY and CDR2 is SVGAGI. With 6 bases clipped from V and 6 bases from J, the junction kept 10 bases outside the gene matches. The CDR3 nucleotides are TGTGCCAGCAGCTACGGGACAGGCGAAACCGAGCAGTACTTC. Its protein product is CASSYGTGETEQYF.

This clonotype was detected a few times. The chain's CDR3 is CSAKLTGGRGNEQFF. The CDR3 DNA follows: TGCAGTGCTAAACTAACGGGGGGGCGCGGCAATGAGCAGTTCTTC. The genes are TRBV20-1 and TRBJ2-1; 8 bases line up with TRBD2. The trim removed 4 bases at V and 6 bases at J, leaving 11 bases unmatched. Per germline, CDR1 DFQATT and CDR2 SNEGSKA (reference sequence). This CDR3 spans 15 amino acids.

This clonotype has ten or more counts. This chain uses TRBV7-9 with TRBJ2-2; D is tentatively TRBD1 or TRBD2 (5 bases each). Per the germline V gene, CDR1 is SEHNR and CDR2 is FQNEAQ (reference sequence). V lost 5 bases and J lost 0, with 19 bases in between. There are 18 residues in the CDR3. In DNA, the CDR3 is TGTGCCAGCAGCCCAAAACCCCTTGGGGGAGCGAACACCGGGGAGCTGTTTTTT. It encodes CASSPKPLGGANTGELFF.

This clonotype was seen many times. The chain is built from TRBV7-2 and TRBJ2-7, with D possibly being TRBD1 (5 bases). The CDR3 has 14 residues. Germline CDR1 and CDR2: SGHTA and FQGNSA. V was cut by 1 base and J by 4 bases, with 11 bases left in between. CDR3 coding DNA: TGTGCCAGCAGCTTAGGGGGAACAGGATACGAGCAGTACTTC. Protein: CASSLGGTGYEQYF.